The 30 T cell receptor beta chains reported below all come from one sample, sequenced in a study of T cell changes during pregnancy in multiple sclerosis. Sequencing was performed with immunoSEQ multiplex PCR; in TCRdb, only in-frame clones are kept and a portion is missing. The sample consists of around 60,000 clones, under 95% of them appearing once. Source: CD4+ T cells from peripheral blood mononuclear cells, taken after pregnancy. The receptor set was obtained from a female donor in good health, enrolled as a control in a pregnancy study.

The chain has TRBV19 and TRBJ1-4, with a possible D match to TRBD1 (6 bases). The CDR3 has 16 amino acids. V lost 6 bases and J 7 bases, leaving 21 bases between the germline ends. Germline loops: CDR1 LNHDA, CDR2 SQIVND (reference sequence). The CDR3 protein is CASSPANRARGEKLFF. CDR3 nucleotides: TGTGCCAGTAGCCCAGCCAACAGGGCAAGAGGTGAAAAACTGTTTTTT.

This clone showed up just once. The rearrangement links TRBV4-3 to TRBJ1-5; D is perhaps TRBD1 (5 bases). Trimming took 5 bases from V and 5 from J, leaving 10 bases between them. CDR3 length: 13 residues. The germline V gene has CDR1 LGHNA and CDR2 YSLEER. The CDR3 DNA follows: TGCGCCAGCAGCTACGACAGCTATCAGCCCCAGCATTTT. Residues: CASSYDSYQPQHF.

The chain carries TRBV7-2 and TRBJ2-7; 7 nucleotides line up with TRBD1. Germline CDR1 and CDR2: SGHTA and FQGNSA. This CDR3 region has 14 residues. The trim removed 5 bases at V and 2 bases at J, leaving 6 bases unmatched. CDR3 protein: CASSQDRVTYEQYF. CDR3 coding DNA: TGTGCCAGCAGCCAAGACAGGGTAACCTACGAGCAGTACTTC.

This CDR3 is CASSPGLAGGTGELFF. The CDR3 coding sequence is TGTGCCAGCAGCCCAGGACTAGCGGGTGGAACCGGGGAGCTGTTTTTT. The chain joins TRBV7-3 to TRBJ2-2; 11 nucleotides align to TRBD2. The CDR3 is 16 amino acids. J lost 5 bases, V lost 5 bases, and 7 bases had no gene match. CDR1 and CDR2 from the germline V gene are SGHTA and FQGTGA.

The chain links TRBV7-9 to TRBJ1-5; tentative D call: TRBD1 (5 bases). The germline gives CDR1 SEHNR, CDR2 FQNEAQ (reference sequence). V shed 0 bases and J shed 1 base, with 7 bases lying between them. There are 15 residues in the CDR3. The CDR3 sequence is CASSLAGGSNQPQHF. CDR3 DNA: TGTGCCAGCAGCTTAGCGGGGGGGAGCAATCAGCCCCAGCATTTT.

The chain recombines TRBV7-2 with TRBJ1-1, with 8 bases lining up with TRBD1. V lost 5 bases to trimming and J lost 10 bases; unmatched junction nucleotides: 12. Germline assignment: CDR1 SGHTA and CDR2 FQGNSA. The CDR3 is made up of 14 amino acids. CDR3 region: CASSDPWTGRGAFF. Here the CDR3 DNA reads TGTGCCAGCAGCGATCCATGGACAGGGCGAGGAGCTTTCTTT.

The chain has TRBV12-5 and TRBJ1-2; 8 nucleotides line up with TRBD1. CDR3 length: 16 residues. The junction had 9 bases not matched to a gene; V was cut back by 0 bases and J by 6 bases. CDR1 is LGHNT, CDR2 FRNRAP, per germline. Written as DNA, the CDR3 is TGTGCTAGTGGTTTGGTAGTGGGGCAGGGGGCGCATGGCTACACCTTC. This gives the protein CASGLVVGQGAHGYTF. Complete variable domain (other parts from reference TRBV12-5 and TRBJ1-2): DARVTQTPRHKVTEMGQEVTMRCQPILGHNTVFWYRQTMMQGLELLAYFRNRAPLDDSGMPKDRFSAEMPDATLATLKIQPSEPRDSAVYFCASGLVVGQGAHGYTFGSGTRLTVV.

The gene calls are TRBV5-5 and TRBJ1-5; tentatively, D is TRBD1 (5 bases). Trimming left V 0 bases short and J 1 base short, with 14 bases between. The CDR3 is made up of 17 amino acids. Germline CDR1 reads SGHKS; CDR2 reads YYEKEE (reference sequence). The CDR3 reads CASSLVVGVESNQPQHF. CDR3 nucleotides: TGTGCCAGCAGCTTGGTGGTAGGGGTAGAAAGCAATCAGCCCCAGCATTTT.

This chain joins TRBV7-6 and TRBJ1-2, with unresolved D. This CDR3 is 12 amino acids long. Between the trimmed V and J ends, which lost 1 base and 8 bases, there was a span of 8 bases. The germline V gene encodes CDR1 SGHVS and CDR2 FNYEAQ. The CDR3 DNA sequence: TGTGCCAGCAGCTTAGAGGGAGGGGGCTACACCTTC. Protein sequence: CASSLEGGGYTF. Variable domain in full (rest from reference TRBV7-6 and TRBJ1-2): GAGVSQSPRYKVTKRGQDVALRCDPISGHVSLYWYRQALGQGPEFLTYFNYEAQQDKSGLPNDRFSAERPEGSISTLTIQRTEQRDSAMYRCASSLEGGGYTFGSGTRLTVV.

This chain connects TRBV11-3 to TRBJ1-6; 7 bases are a match to TRBD1. J was trimmed by 7 bases and V by 5 bases; bases with no gene match: 8. The germline V gene encodes CDR1 SGHNT and CDR2 YENEEA. The CDR3 spans 15 residues. Written as DNA, the CDR3 is TGTGCCAGCAGCCGAAGGGACAGACAAAATTCACCCCTCCACTTT. This codes for CASSRRDRQNSPLHF.

This chain links TRBV9 with TRBJ2-1; TRBD1 aligns across 7 bases. This CDR3 has 13 residues. Germline CDR1 reads SGDLS; CDR2 reads YYNGEE. V was clipped by 4 bases and J by 7 bases; unmatched bases: 5. For the CDR3, the DNA is TGTGCCAGCAGCTTACTGACAGGGAATGAGCAGTTCTTC. This codes for CASSLLTGNEQFF.

J is TRBJ1-3 and V is TRBV7-2, with 10 positions matching TRBD1. Germline assignment: CDR1 SGHTA and CDR2 FQGNSA. V lost 1 base, J lost 4 bases, and 7 bases stayed unmatched. This CDR3 has 17 amino acids. This CDR3 reads CASSLGGTGAPGNTIYF. In DNA form, the CDR3 reads TGTGCCAGCAGCTTAGGAGGGACAGGGGCGCCAGGAAACACCATATATTTT.

This sequence joins TRBV19 and TRBJ2-3, with TRBD2 matching over 7 bases. The CDR3 totals 17 residues. V was pared by 2 bases and J by 2 bases, with 10 bases of the junction left unmatched. The germline CDR1 and CDR2 sequences are LNHDA and SQIVND (reference sequence). The chain's CDR3 is CASSISFGGVSTDTQYF. CDR3 DNA sequence: TGTGCCAGTAGTATAAGTTTTGGGGGGGTCTCCACAGATACGCAGTATTTT.

The chain combines TRBV28 with TRBJ2-7, with D hard to call. The CDR3 extends over 12 amino acids. Germline CDR1 MDHEN, CDR2 SYDVKM. Between the trimmed V and J ends, which lost 2 bases and 1 base, there was a span of 3 bases. The CDR3 reads CASSLTSYEQYF. The CDR3 nucleotides read TGTGCCAGCAGTTTAACATCCTACGAGCAGTACTTC.

The genes are TRBV15 and TRBJ1-5; D gene ambiguous. CDR3 size: 15 residues. CDR1 and CDR2 from the germline V gene are LNHNV and YYDKDF (reference sequence). With 0 bases removed from V and 3 bases from J, the gap between germline ends came to 9 bases. The CDR3 is CATSRDGGNNQPQHF. CDR3 nucleotides: TGTGCCACCAGCAGAGATGGAGGGAACAATCAGCCCCAGCATTTT.

The chain combines TRBV30 with TRBJ1-2; TRBD1 might be the D (5 bases). CDR3 length equals 16 residues. Germline V gene data show CDR1 as GTSNPN and CDR2 as SVGIG (reference sequence). V was shortened by 0 bases and J by 0 bases, with 14 bases between the two germline ends. The CDR3 here is CAWSVAGKASNYGYTF. The DNA for the CDR3 is TGTGCCTGGAGTGTGGCAGGGAAAGCCTCTAACTATGGCTACACCTTC.

V and J are TRBV7-2 and TRBJ2-1; 15 bases agree with TRBD2. Unmatched junction bases numbered 12, after V lost 5 bases and J lost 16 bases. CDR1 SGHTA and CDR2 FQGNSA come from the germline V gene. CDR3 length: 15 residues. The CDR3 DNA reads as TGTGCCAGCAGCCCCGCTGGACTAGCGGGGGGGCCGCCTTTCTTC. It translates to CASSPAGLAGGPPFF.

The V gene is TRBV7-2, the J gene TRBJ1-5, with D possibly TRBD1 on 6 matching bases. CDR1 is SGHTA, CDR2 FQGNSA, per germline. V shed 1 base and J shed 7 bases, with 17 bases lying between them. The CDR3 covers 16 residues. For the CDR3, the DNA is TGTGCCAGCAGCTTAGAAGGCGTGGGTGGGGGCCAGCCCCAGCATTTT. This codes for CASSLEGVGGGQPQHF.

This chain connects TRBV7-6 to TRBJ1-2, with 9 bases fitting TRBD1. The CDR3 runs to 15 residues. Germline values: CDR1 SGHVS, CDR2 FNYEAQ. J was trimmed by 7 bases and V by 4 bases; bases with no gene match: 10. The CDR3 here is CASSSGQGGAVGYTF. The CDR3 region has the DNA TGTGCCAGCAGCTCGGGACAGGGTGGAGCGGTTGGCTACACCTTC.

This chain uses TRBV19 with TRBJ1-1, with a weak D call TRBD1 (6 bases). The V end lost 1 base, the J end lost 1 base, and 10 bases lay between the germline ends. Germline CDR1 and CDR2: LNHDA and SQIVND (reference sequence). This CDR3 comprises 15 residues. In DNA form, the CDR3 reads TGTGCCAGTAGTATAGCTCTGGGGGCGAACACTGAAGCTTTCTTT. Amino acid sequence: CASSIALGANTEAFF.

This clone was observed once. The chain carries TRBV7-2 and TRBJ1-2; the D gene is possibly TRBD1 (5 bases). With 4 bases removed from V and 5 bases from J, the gap between germline ends came to 14 bases. CDR3 size: 14 residues. Germline CDR1 reads SGHTA; CDR2 reads FQGNSA. This chain's CDR3 is CASSYDSRPYGYTF. The CDR3, as DNA: TGTGCCAGCAGCTACGACAGCCGACCATATGGCTACACCTTC.

The V gene is TRBV30, the J gene TRBJ2-1; 8 nucleotides line up with TRBD1. The CDR3 spans 13 residues. Germline V gene lookup returns CDR1 GTSNPN and CDR2 SVGIG (reference sequence). V lost 2 bases to trimming and J lost 4 bases; unmatched junction nucleotides: 1. The CDR3 DNA is TGTGCCTGGAGTAGGGACAGGTACAATGAGCAGTTCTTC. It encodes CAWSRDRYNEQFF. Together with reference TRBV30 and TRBJ2-1, the CDR3 gives the full variable domain: SQTIHQWPATLVQPVGSPLSLECTVEGTSNPNLYWYRQAAGRGLQLLFYSVGIGQISSEVPQNLSASRPQDRQFILSSKKLLLSDSGFYLCAWSRDRYNEQFFGPGTRLTVL.

The chain combines TRBV7-6 with TRBJ2-5; 9 bases match TRBD2. The CDR3 is 16 residues long. The germline V gene encodes CDR1 SGHVS and CDR2 FNYEAQ. The V segment lost 6 bases and the J segment 5 bases; nucleotides outside the gene matches: 13. CDR3: CASSPGGAGGWETQYF. The CDR3 region has the DNA TGTGCCAGCAGTCCCGGAGGAGCGGGGGGATGGGAGACCCAGTACTTC.

The chain joins TRBV7-3 to TRBJ2-3; TRBD2 matches at 13 bases. The germline CDR1 and CDR2 sequences are SGHTA and FQGTGA. CDR3 length: 17 amino acids. Trimming at V came to 4 bases and at J to 1 base, leaving 5 bases not matched to a gene. The CDR3 nucleotides read TGTGCCAGCAGCTCAAGGACTAGCGGGGGAGGCACAGATACGCAGTATTTT. It encodes CASSSRTSGGGTDTQYF.

The rearrangement uses TRBV18 and TRBJ1-1; D uncertain. CDR3 length: 14 amino acids. Germline CDR1 is KGHSH and CDR2 is LQKENI. With 1 base removed from V and 4 bases from J, the gap between germline ends came to 10 bases. The CDR3 region is CASSPQGGSTEAFF. The CDR3 DNA reads TGTGCCAGCTCACCACAGGGAGGGAGCACTGAAGCTTTCTTT.

The chain is built from TRBV7-3 and TRBJ2-5; no definite D call. The CDR3 sequence is 13 residues long. Trimming took off 1 base at V and 2 bases at J, with 5 bases between the two ends. Germline-derived CDR1 and CDR2 are SGHTA and FQGTGA. The CDR3 DNA is TGTGCCAGCAGCTTAAGCCAGCAAGAGACCCAGTACTTC. It yields the protein CASSLSQQETQYF. The variable domain in full, with the rest retrieved from reference TRBV7-3 and TRBJ2-5, is GAGVSQTPSNKVTEKGKYVELRCDPISGHTALYWYRQSLGQGPEFLIYFQGTGAADDSGLPNDRFFAVRPEGSVSTLKIQRTERGDSAVYLCASSLSQQETQYFGPGTRLLVL.

The rearrangement joins TRBV5-1 to TRBJ2-2; 9 bases fit TRBD1. The germline V gene has CDR1 SGHRS and CDR2 YFSETQ. The V segment lost 2 bases and the J segment 5 bases; nucleotides outside the gene matches: 4. CDR3 length: 15 amino acids. The CDR3 here is CASSLRTGETGELFF. The DNA of the CDR3 is TGCGCCAGCAGCTTAAGGACAGGGGAAACCGGGGAGCTGTTTTTT.

The genes are TRBV19 and TRBJ1-2; D remains ambiguous. CDR3 size: 13 residues. CDR1 LNHDA and CDR2 SQIVND come from the germline V gene (reference sequence). V was pared by 3 bases and J by 1 base, with 6 bases between. CDR3 sequence: CASSMRVNYGYTF. The CDR3 DNA is TGTGCCAGTAGTATGAGGGTTAACTATGGCTACACCTTC.

The chain carries TRBV5-8 and TRBJ2-5; the D gene is possibly TRBD1 (6 bases). Per the germline V gene, CDR1 is SGHTS and CDR2 is YDEGEE. The CDR3 totals 15 residues. V lost 4 bases and J lost 3, with 16 bases in between. The CDR3 sequence: CASSPGTLIEETQYF. Here the CDR3 DNA reads TGTGCCAGCAGCCCCGGGACACTAATTGAAGAGACCCAGTACTTC.

This clone has a handful of counts. The V gene is TRBV4-2, the J gene TRBJ2-7; D is perhaps TRBD2 (6 bases). V was pared by 0 bases and J by 2 bases, with 14 bases between. Per the germline V gene, CDR1 is LGHNA and CDR2 is YNFKEQ. The CDR3 length is 16 residues. The CDR3 nucleotides read TGTGCCAGCAGCCAAGATCTCGGGACTGGGACCTACGAGCAGTACTTC. Protein sequence: CASSQDLGTGTYEQYF.